This T cell receptor beta chain was sequenced during a study of beta chain features in type 1 diabetes. Study details: Healthy donors, compared against patients, showed similar age, gender and cell yields. General observations from the study: Among patients, naive, central memory and Treg TCRB repertoires appeared more similar than among healthy donors. Type 1 diabetes patients had VDJ junctions that carried fewer insertions and more deletions.

As regards this clone: Its antigen is not known.

The entirety of the isolated RNA underwent reverse transcription, so expressed TCRB transcripts were sequenced. Here immunoSEQ multiplex PCR was the method, and the copy in TCRdb shows in-frame clones only, minus some. The sample has over 15,000 clones, approximately 50% seen once. Germline V gene sequence: CDR1 MDHEN, CDR2 SYDVKM. The CDR3 length is 17 residues. Trimming at V came to 5 bases and at J to 0 bases, leaving 11 bases not matched to a gene. The TCR sequence derives from a man aged 18 to 29 in good health. This chain joins TRBV28 and TRBJ2-7; 9 bases map to TRBD1. Specimen: stem cell memory CD4+ T cells from blood. The CDR3 spells CASSLLLRDRASYEQYF. The DNA for the CDR3 is TGTGCCAGCAGTCTACTCCTCCGGGACAGGGCCTCCTACGAGCAGTACTTC.